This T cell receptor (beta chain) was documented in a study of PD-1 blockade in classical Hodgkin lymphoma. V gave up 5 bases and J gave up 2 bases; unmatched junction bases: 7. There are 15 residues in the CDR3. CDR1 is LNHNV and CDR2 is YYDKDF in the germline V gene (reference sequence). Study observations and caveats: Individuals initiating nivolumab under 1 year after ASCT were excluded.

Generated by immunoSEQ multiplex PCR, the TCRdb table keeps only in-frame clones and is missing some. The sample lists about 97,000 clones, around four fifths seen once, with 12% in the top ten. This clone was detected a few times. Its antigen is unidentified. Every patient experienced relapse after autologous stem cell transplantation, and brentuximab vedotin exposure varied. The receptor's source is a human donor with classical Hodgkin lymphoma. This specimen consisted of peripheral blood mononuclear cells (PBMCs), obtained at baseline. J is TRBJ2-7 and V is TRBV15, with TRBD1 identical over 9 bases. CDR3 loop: CATSRPGQGTYEQYF. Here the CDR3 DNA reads TGTGCCACCAGCCGCCCCGGACAGGGGACCTACGAGCAGTACTTC.